This T cell receptor beta chain was sequenced during a study of pediatric ulcerative colitis. Looking at the study overall: Ulcerative colitis patients had pancolitis or left-sided colitis, with confirming histology. Study findings and constraints: A couple of rectal CDR3 clonotypes occurred in all ulcerative colitis patients.

Each sample received Survey-level depth of up to 500,000 reads. Clones were read by immunoSEQ multiplex PCR, and TCRdb kept only the in-frame ones, dropping some. The sample holds about 40,000 clones; about 75% are singletons and the top ten take approximately 9%. With respect to this clone: Its antigen is unidentified.

The CDR3 covers 13 residues. In germline, CDR1 is MNHNS, CDR2 SASEGT. Trimming left V 8 bases short and J 7 bases short, with 14 bases between. Rectal tissue came from one to two pinch biopsies taken at colonoscopy. Ulcerative colitis patients received no immunosuppressive medication before the diagnostic colonoscopy. The gene calls are TRBV6-1 and TRBJ1-4; weak D call: TRBD1 (5 bases). This TCR derives from a boy younger than 18 with severe ulcerative colitis. The sequencing sample was made of gut tissue. In nucleotides, the CDR3 is TGTGCCAGCCATCGGGCAGGGCGTGAAAAACTGTTTTTT. It translates to CASHRAGREKLFF.